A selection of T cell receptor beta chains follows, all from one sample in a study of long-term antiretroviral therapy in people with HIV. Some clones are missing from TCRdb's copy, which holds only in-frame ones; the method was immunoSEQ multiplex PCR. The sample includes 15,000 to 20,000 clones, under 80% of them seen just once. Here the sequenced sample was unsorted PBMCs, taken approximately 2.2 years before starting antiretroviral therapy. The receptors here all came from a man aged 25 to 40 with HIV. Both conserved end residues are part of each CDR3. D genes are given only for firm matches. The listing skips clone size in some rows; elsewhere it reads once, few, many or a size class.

DNA: TGTGCCAGCAGTGGATTTTCCCCTGGTGGCTACACCTTC
CDR3: CASSGFSPGGYTF
D: .
V: TRBV27
size: few
J: TRBJ1-2

DNA: TGTGCCAGCAGTACGGCGGGACTCAAGAACACTGAAGCTTTCTTT
CDR3: CASSTAGLKNTEAFF
D: .
V: TRBV25-1
size: .
J: TRBJ1-1

DNA: TGTGCCAGCAGCTGGGGGGGATCGGATAATTCACCCCTCCACTTT
CDR3: CASSWGGSDNSPLHF
D: .
V: TRBV7-9
size: few
J: TRBJ1-6

DNA: TGCGCCAGCAGCCGCGGACAGGGGGCTAACGAGCAGTACTTC
CDR3: CASSRGQGANEQYF
D: TRBD1
V: TRBV4-3
size: .
J: TRBJ2-7

DNA: TGTGCCAGCAGCCTGTCACAGAGCTCCTACGAGCAGTACTTC
CDR3: CASSLSQSSYEQYF
D: .
V: TRBV11-1
size: .
J: TRBJ2-7

DNA: TGTGCCAGCAGTTCCGGGACTCCTAAGGGACTGTTTTTT
CDR3: CASSSGTPKGLFF
D: .
V: TRBV28
size: .
J: TRBJ1-4

DNA: TGTGCCAGTAGCGGGGAAGGTTATGGGAATGAGCAGTTCTTC
CDR3: CASSGEGYGNEQFF
D: TRBD2
V: TRBV7-2
size: .
J: TRBJ2-1

DNA: TGTGCCATCACTCCGACAGAAGTCACCACTACGAACACCGGGGAGCTGTTTTTT
CDR3: CAITPTEVTTTNTGELFF
D: .
V: TRBV10-3
size: .
J: TRBJ2-2

DNA: TGTGCCAGCAGTGAAGCTTATCAGGGAACTAAGAACACCTTC
CDR3: CASSEAYQGTKNTF
D: .
V: TRBV2
size: few
J: TRBJ1-2

DNA: TGCGCCAGCAGTGACTTAACGGGACAGGGGGCCTACAATGAGCAGTTCTTC
CDR3: CASSDLTGQGAYNEQFF
D: TRBD1
V: TRBV10-2
size: few
J: TRBJ2-1

DNA: TGTGCCAGCAGCCAAGAAGTGGGGGCATACGGGGAGCTGTTTTTT
CDR3: CASSQEVGAYGELFF
D: .
V: TRBV14
size: .
J: TRBJ2-2

DNA: TGTGCCAGTAGTATGCGAGGGCTAAGCGATGAGCAGTTCTTC
CDR3: CASSMRGLSDEQFF
D: .
V: TRBV19
size: .
J: TRBJ2-1

DNA: TGTGCCAGCAGCGTAGTGGTGGGACAGGGGGAGACCCAGTACTTC
CDR3: CASSVVVGQGETQYF
D: TRBD1
V: TRBV9
size: .
J: TRBJ2-5

DNA: TGTGCCAGCAGCTCCCGTGGGGCGGGGGCCAGAGGTCCTTCCCCCTACTACGAGCAGTACTTC
CDR3: CASSSRGAGARGPSPYYEQYF
D: .
V: TRBV7-8
size: .
J: TRBJ2-7

DNA: TGTGCCAGCAGCGGCCGCTCTAGGGCGCGTCAAGAGACCCAGTACTTC
CDR3: CASSGRSRARQETQYF
D: .
V: TRBV5-4
size: .
J: TRBJ2-5

DNA: TGTGCCAGCAGCGTAGCTACCCTTGGGCAGGATGAGCAGTTCTTC
CDR3: CASSVATLGQDEQFF
D: .
V: TRBV9
size: .
J: TRBJ2-1

DNA: TGTGCCAGCAGCTTAGGGCCCACGCGCCGACAGTTCTTC
CDR3: CASSLGPTRRQFF
D: .
V: TRBV7-2
size: .
J: TRBJ2-1

DNA: TGCAGCGTCTACGGGACAGGGGGTTCGGGCTACACCTTC
CDR3: CSVYGTGGSGYTF
D: TRBD1
V: TRBV29-1
size: .
J: TRBJ1-2

DNA: TGTGCCAGCAGTTTAGGGGGCAGCGGCTACACCTTC
CDR3: CASSLGGSGYTF
D: .
V: TRBV27
size: .
J: TRBJ1-2

DNA: TGTGCCAGCAGCTTATATGGGGGGTCCTATAATTCACCCCTCCACTTT
CDR3: CASSLYGGSYNSPLHF
D: .
V: TRBV5-6
size: .
J: TRBJ1-6

DNA: TGTGCCAGCAACCCGGGACCTAACTATGGCTACACCTTC
CDR3: CASNPGPNYGYTF
D: .
V: TRBV6-5
size: few
J: TRBJ1-2

DNA: TGTGCCAGTATTGGAGCTACCTACGAGCAGTACTTC
CDR3: CASIGATYEQYF
D: .
V: TRBV2
size: .
J: TRBJ2-7

DNA: TGTGCCAGCAGCAACGAGGGTTGGGGTTCCTACGAGCAGTACTTC
CDR3: CASSNEGWGSYEQYF
D: .
V: TRBV7-2
size: .
J: TRBJ2-7

DNA: TGTGCCAGCAGCCATGGGCAGCCCACTGAAGCTTTCTTT
CDR3: CASSHGQPTEAFF
D: .
V: TRBV14
size: once
J: TRBJ1-1

DNA: TGTGCCAGCAGGAATAGCAATCAGCCCCAGCATTTT
CDR3: CASRNSNQPQHF
D: .
V: TRBV25-1
size: .
J: TRBJ1-5

DNA: TGCAGCGTTGAAGATCGTGGGCAGGGACGGGGCTACACCTTC
CDR3: CSVEDRGQGRGYTF
D: .
V: TRBV29-1
size: once
J: TRBJ1-2

DNA: TGTGCCAGCAGCCCCAAAGACAGGGGTAGGAACACTGAAGCTTTCTTT
CDR3: CASSPKDRGRNTEAFF
D: TRBD1
V: TRBV5-4
size: .
J: TRBJ1-1

DNA: TGTGCCATCAGTGAGTCAGGACAGGGGGCTGGCTACACCTTC
CDR3: CAISESGQGAGYTF
D: TRBD1
V: TRBV10-3
size: .
J: TRBJ1-2

DNA: TGCGCCAGCAGCTCTGGACAGCGGCCAAGCGCTGAAGCTTTCTTT
CDR3: CASSSGQRPSAEAFF
D: .
V: TRBV5-1
size: .
J: TRBJ1-1

DNA: TGCGCCAGCAGCCAAGAAATGACAGCAGCAACCTACGAGCAGTACTTC
CDR3: CASSQEMTAATYEQYF
D: .
V: TRBV5-1
size: few
J: TRBJ2-7

DNA: TGTGCCAGCAGCGATGTAAGGGACAGGGATGGCTACACCTTC
CDR3: CASSDVRDRDGYTF
D: TRBD1
V: TRBV9
size: few
J: TRBJ1-2

DNA: TGCGCCAGCAGCCAAGATCCCCGACTAGCGGGGGTCAATGAGCAGTTCTTC
CDR3: CASSQDPRLAGVNEQFF
D: TRBD2
V: TRBV4-3
size: .
J: TRBJ2-1

DNA: TGTGCCAGCACCCCAGAGGGGGCGAGAGATACGCAGTATTTT
CDR3: CASTPEGARDTQYF
D: TRBD1
V: TRBV27
size: once
J: TRBJ2-3

DNA: TGTGCCAGCAGCGTAGGTGGGGGAGCTAACTATGGCTACACCTTC
CDR3: CASSVGGGANYGYTF
D: .
V: TRBV9
size: few
J: TRBJ1-2

DNA: TGTGCCAGCAGTGGGGTGGGGGGTGGTTGGTACGAGCAGTACTTC
CDR3: CASSGVGGGWYEQYF
D: .
V: TRBV2
size: .
J: TRBJ2-7

DNA: TGTGCCAGCAGCTTCACTAGCGGGAGTGGCACAGATACGCAGTATTTT
CDR3: CASSFTSGSGTDTQYF
D: TRBD2
V: TRBV7-3
size: .
J: TRBJ2-3

DNA: TGCGCCAGCGAAAGTGGCACTGAAGCTTTCTTT
CDR3: CASESGTEAFF
D: .
V: TRBV10-1
size: .
J: TRBJ1-1

DNA: TGTGCCAGCAGGACCCAGGACAGGGAAGCTTTCTTT
CDR3: CASRTQDREAFF
D: TRBD1
V: TRBV28
size: few
J: TRBJ1-1

DNA: TGCAGCGTTGAAGATTGGGACGGTGATGAGCAGTTCTTC
CDR3: CSVEDWDGDEQFF
D: .
V: TRBV29-1
size: few
J: TRBJ2-1

DNA: TGTGCCAGCAGCCGCGGGACGGATACTATATCTGGAAACACCATATATTTT
CDR3: CASSRGTDTISGNTIYF
D: .
V: TRBV7-9
size: .
J: TRBJ1-3

DNA: TGTGCCAGCCTAGGACTAGCGGGTGCCTACGAGCAGTACTTC
CDR3: CASLGLAGAYEQYF
D: TRBD2
V: TRBV28
size: .
J: TRBJ2-7